A single sample gave rise to the 31 T cell receptor beta chains below, sequenced in a study of blood T cell repertoires in COVID-19. The repertoire was sequenced with immunoSEQ multiplex PCR; TCRdb's copy has only in-frame clones and lacks some. This table has roughly 180,000 clones, 80% to 90% appearing once. The material sequenced was peripheral blood. Receptor source: a man in his sixties with acute or convalescent COVID-19.

This chain joins TRBV29-1 and TRBJ2-3; 9 bases agree with TRBD1. The junction had 11 bases not matched to a gene; V was cut back by 7 bases and J by 3 bases. Germline V gene data show CDR1 as SQVTM and CDR2 as ANQGSEA. The CDR3 has 15 residues. The CDR3 protein is CSDAGTGIWTDTQYF. The CDR3 bases are TGCAGCGATGCCGGGACAGGGATATGGACAGATACGCAGTATTTT.

V is TRBV5-1 and J is TRBJ1-3, with 9 bases fitting TRBD1. The CDR3 extends over 16 amino acids. The germline V gene has CDR1 SGHRS and CDR2 YFSETQ. V lost 0 bases to trimming and J lost 3 bases; unmatched junction nucleotides: 4. CDR3 bases: TGCGCCAGCAGCTTGGACGACAGGGGGGGTGGAAACACCATATATTTT. Translated: CASSLDDRGGGNTIYF.

V is TRBV19 and J is TRBJ1-5; D uncertain. This CDR3 contains 12 residues. Trimming took off 3 bases at V and 7 bases at J, with 7 bases between the two ends. Germline lookup yields CDR1 LNHDA and CDR2 SQIVND (reference sequence). CDR3 in DNA: TGTGCCAGTAGTATGGTGCGGCAGCCCCAGCATTTT. Its protein product is CASSMVRQPQHF.

DNA for the CDR3: TGTGCCAGCAGTACCTTAAGGGGATCTAGCACAGATACGCAGTATTTT. It yields the protein CASSTLRGSSTDTQYF. This chain joins TRBV27 and TRBJ2-3; TRBD1 might be the D (5 bases). CDR1 and CDR2 from the germline V gene are MNHEY and SMNVEV (reference sequence). The V end lost 5 bases, the J end lost 0 bases, and 15 bases lay between the germline ends. The CDR3 is made up of 16 amino acids.

The chain is built from TRBV5-1 and TRBJ2-2; 8 bases map to TRBD1. CDR3 size: 17 residues. The germline V gene encodes CDR1 SGHRS and CDR2 YFSETQ. After removal of 0 bases from V and 4 bases from J, the junction contained 8 bases not matched to a gene. CDR3 nucleotide sequence: TGCGCCAGCAGCTTGGCCGGACAGGGTAGAGGCACCGGGGAGCTGTTTTTT. It specifies CASSLAGQGRGTGELFF.

The chain uses TRBV5-1 and TRBJ1-5; TRBD1 agrees at 9 bases. Looked up from germline, CDR1 is SGHRS and CDR2 is YFSETQ. With 4 bases clipped from V and 7 bases from J, the junction kept 12 bases outside the gene matches. CDR3 length: 16 residues. In DNA form, the CDR3 reads TGCGCCAGCAGCCGAGAGCCGGGACAGGGAAGCCAGCCCCAGCATTTT. Encoded protein: CASSREPGQGSQPQHF.

V gene TRBV24-1 combines with J gene TRBJ1-2; TRBD1 matches at 8 bases. Germline V gene data show CDR1 as KGHDR and CDR2 as SFDVKD. This CDR3 is built from 12 residues. V gave up 4 bases and J gave up 9 bases; unmatched junction bases: 3. CDR3 coding DNA: TGTGCCACCAGTGAAAGACAGGGGAGCTACACCTTC. Protein product: CATSERQGSYTF.

The chain recombines TRBV28 with TRBJ1-1; TRBD1 matches at 9 bases. CDR1 is MDHEN and CDR2 is SYDVKM in the germline V gene. After removal of 5 bases from V and 5 bases from J, the junction contained 9 bases not matched to a gene. The CDR3 is 15 amino acids. The CDR3 nucleotides are TGTGCCAGCAGTCCCGGGACAGGGCGGTCTACTGAAGCTTTCTTT. Protein: CASSPGTGRSTEAFF.

The chain employs TRBV6-5 and TRBJ1-2; D remains unclear. V gave up 5 bases and J gave up 8 bases, with 18 bases separating them. This CDR3 has 14 amino acids. Germline CDR1 reads MNHEY; CDR2 reads SVGAGI. CDR3 in DNA: TGTGCCAGCAGTAAACCGGGTTCCCTTACAGGCTACACCTTC. Its protein product is CASSKPGSLTGYTF.

This rearrangement joins TRBV18 to TRBJ1-2; TRBD1 aligns across 8 bases. This CDR3 is 17 amino acids long. J was trimmed by 5 bases and V by 6 bases; bases with no gene match: 17. In germline, CDR1 is KGHSH, CDR2 LQKENI. CDR3 nucleotides: TGTGCCAGCTCCCCTTCGACAGGGGAGCTCTTTTTTTATGGCTACACCTTC. Its protein product is CASSPSTGELFFYGYTF.

The CDR3 spells CASSPGTSGRVDTQYF. The CDR3 coding sequence is TGCGCCAGCAGCCCAGGGACTAGCGGGAGGGTGGATACGCAGTATTTT. J is TRBJ2-3 and V is TRBV5-1, with 16 bases matching TRBD2. This CDR3 region has 16 residues. In germline, CDR1 is SGHRS, CDR2 YFSETQ. The junction had 5 bases not matched to a gene; V was cut back by 4 bases and J by 6 bases.

This chain uses TRBV19 with TRBJ1-5; 7 bases are a match to TRBD1. Germline V gene data show CDR1 as LNHDA and CDR2 as SQIVND (reference sequence). The CDR3 loop spans 14 amino acids. J gave up 4 bases and V 2 bases, and 2 bases lay outside the gene matches. The CDR3 is CASSINRGNQPQHF. The CDR3 DNA sequence: TGTGCCAGTAGTATAAACAGGGGTAATCAGCCCCAGCATTTT.

The chain is built from TRBV20-1 and TRBJ1-3; D ambiguous. Looked up from germline, CDR1 is DFQATT and CDR2 is SNEGSKA (reference sequence). The V gene lost 3 bases and the J gene lost 2 bases, with 8 bases spanning the gap. The CDR3 length is 13 residues. CDR3 region: CSASLGAGNTIYF. The CDR3 nucleotides read TGCAGTGCTAGTCTGGGAGCTGGAAACACCATATATTTT.

The chain uses TRBV4-2 and TRBJ2-7; a possible D gene is TRBD2 (7 bases). The CDR3 is made up of 15 amino acids. The V and J ends lost 3 bases and 3 bases respectively, with 15 bases between them. Per germline, CDR1 LGHNA and CDR2 YNFKEQ. CDR3 sequence reads: CASSHSEGGGYEQYF. As DNA, the CDR3 is TGTGCCAGCAGCCACTCGGAGGGGGGGGGCTACGAGCAGTACTTC.

The chain employs TRBV5-5 and TRBJ1-2, with D tentatively TRBD1 (5 bases). V shed 1 base and J shed 5 bases, with 18 bases lying between them. There are 16 residues in the CDR3. The V gene's germline CDR1 is SGHKS and CDR2 YYEKEE (reference sequence). The CDR3 protein is CASSLSVRVEIYGYTF. The CDR3 DNA reads as TGTGCCAGCAGCTTGTCCGTCAGGGTCGAAATATATGGCTACACCTTC.

The rearrangement joins TRBV6-1 to TRBJ2-2; D perhaps matches TRBD1 (5 bases). The CDR3 has 13 amino acids. The germline V and J ends were trimmed by 3 bases and 6 bases, with 8 bases remaining between them. Germline loops: CDR1 MNHNS, CDR2 SASEGT. The CDR3 nucleotides are TGTGCCAGCAGTGACAGGGTCGCCGGGGAGCTGTTTTTT. It is translated as CASSDRVAGELFF.

The chain has TRBV7-8 and TRBJ2-2; 7 nucleotides match TRBD1. The CDR3 is made up of 15 amino acids. The V gene's germline CDR1 is SGHVS and CDR2 FQNEAQ. The junction had 4 bases not matched to a gene; V was cut back by 6 bases and J by 0 bases. In DNA, the CDR3 is TGTGCCAGCAGGGCCGGGACAGCGAACACCGGGGAGCTGTTTTTT. This codes for CASRAGTANTGELFF.

The chain links TRBV5-4 to TRBJ1-1; 7 nucleotides align to TRBD1. From germline, CDR1 is SGHNT and CDR2 YYREEE (reference sequence). The CDR3 contains 13 residues. After removal of 4 bases from V and 4 bases from J, the junction contained 4 bases not matched to a gene. The CDR3 nucleotides read TGTGCCAGCAGCCTCGGGACAGCCACTGAAGCTTTCTTT. Translated: CASSLGTATEAFF.

The CDR3 DNA reads TGTGCCAGCAGTGATTCAGGGGTTAGTGGCTACACCTTC. Translation gives CASSDSGVSGYTF. The chain joins TRBV28 to TRBJ1-2; D perhaps matches TRBD1 (6 bases). This CDR3 contains 13 residues. The V and J ends lost 5 bases and 7 bases respectively, with 14 bases between them. Per germline, CDR1 MDHEN and CDR2 SYDVKM.

The CDR3 coding sequence is TGTGCCAGCAGTACGGCAGGGAATTCGCAAGCTTTCTTT. Protein product: CASSTAGNSQAFF. This chain joins TRBV27 and TRBJ1-1; D is perhaps TRBD1 (5 bases). CDR1 is MNHEY, CDR2 SMNVEV, per germline (reference sequence). This CDR3 comprises 13 residues. The V and J ends lost 5 bases and 9 bases respectively, with 16 bases between them.

The chain couples TRBV5-1 to TRBJ2-2; 11 bases align to TRBD2. CDR1 and CDR2 from the germline V gene are SGHRS and YFSETQ. The CDR3 has 20 residues. The V segment lost 4 bases and the J segment 0 bases; nucleotides outside the gene matches: 14. The CDR3 coding sequence is TGCGCCAGCAGCCCGACCCTACCGGGACTAGCGGACACGAACACCGGGGAGCTGTTTTTT. Translated: CASSPTLPGLADTNTGELFF.

The V call is TRBV6-5, the J call TRBJ1-6; TRBD1 agrees at 12 bases. CDR1 MNHEY and CDR2 SVGAGI come from the germline V gene. The CDR3 extends over 14 amino acids. V shed 6 bases and J 10 bases; nucleotides not matched to a gene: 4. CDR3 amino acids: CASRSGTGGSPLHF. As DNA, the CDR3 is TGTGCCAGCAGATCCGGGACAGGGGGCTCACCCCTCCACTTT.

This clone has a single count. This chain uses TRBV9 with TRBJ2-7; maybe TRBD1 (5 bases). Per the germline V gene, CDR1 is SGDLS and CDR2 is YYNGEE. This CDR3 is 13 amino acids long. The V end was cut by 1 base, the J end by 5 bases, with 10 bases between. CDR3 in amino acids: CASSVSQGNEQYF. The CDR3, as DNA: TGTGCCAGCAGCGTAAGCCAGGGTAACGAGCAGTACTTC.

This chain connects TRBV5-1 to TRBJ1-2; 12 positions agree with TRBD1. With V trimmed by 4 bases and J by 6 bases, 10 bases remained unmatched. CDR1 is SGHRS, CDR2 YFSETQ, per germline. The CDR3 extends over 16 amino acids. CDR3 in DNA: TGCGCCAGCAGCCTAAATCCGGGACAGGGGGCCGATGGCTACACCTTC. Amino acid sequence: CASSLNPGQGADGYTF.

The chain is built from TRBV18 and TRBJ2-6; 10 positions agree with TRBD1. This CDR3 region has 17 residues. Per the germline V gene, CDR1 is KGHSH and CDR2 is LQKENI. V gave up 2 bases and J gave up 2 bases; unmatched junction bases: 3. The CDR3 DNA is TGTGCCAGCTCACCAGGACAGGGGGAAACTGGGGCCAACGTCCTGACTTTC. This translates into CASSPGQGETGANVLTF.

The chain has TRBV2 and TRBJ2-3, with D tentatively TRBD2 (6 bases). Germline CDR1 is SNHLY and CDR2 is FYNNEI. CDR3 size: 13 residues. Deletions cut 5 bases from V and 4 bases from J, with 10 bases between. The chain's CDR3 is CASSRGGADTQYF. Here the CDR3 DNA reads TGTGCCAGCAGTCGGGGCGGGGCAGATACGCAGTATTTT.

This chain links TRBV27 with TRBJ1-5; 11 bases are a match to TRBD1. This CDR3 is 15 amino acids long. V trimming: 6 bases; J trimming: 3 bases; junction bases outside the gene matches: 4. Germline-derived CDR1 and CDR2 are MNHEY and SMNVEV (reference sequence). The CDR3 here is CASRGTGGFNQPQHF. Written as DNA, the CDR3 is TGTGCCAGCAGGGGGACAGGGGGGTTCAATCAGCCCCAGCATTTT.

V gene TRBV18 combines with J gene TRBJ1-1, with 9 bases lining up with TRBD1. The germline CDR1 and CDR2 sequences are KGHSH and LQKENI. This CDR3 contains 14 residues. Trimming took 5 bases from V and 4 from J; bases not matched to a gene: 5. This chain's CDR3 is CASSEQGAGTEAFF. The DNA of the CDR3 is TGTGCCAGCTCAGAACAGGGGGCAGGCACTGAAGCTTTCTTT.

This chain uses TRBV2 with TRBJ1-4, with D hard to call. The CDR3 spans 12 residues. Trimming pared 6 bases from V and 3 bases from J, leaving 5 bases between. CDR1 and CDR2 (germline): SNHLY, FYNNEI. The CDR3 coding sequence is TGTGCCAGCAGGGCAGCTAATGAAAAACTGTTTTTT. Translating it yields CASRAANEKLFF.

This chain uses TRBV2 with TRBJ1-2; 8 nucleotides align to TRBD1. V was pared by 8 bases and J by 4 bases, with 3 bases of the junction left unmatched. The CDR3 is 12 amino acids. Germline loops: CDR1 SNHLY, CDR2 FYNNEI. The CDR3 DNA reads as TGTGCCAGCGGAACAGGGGGCTATGGCTACACCTTC. It translates to CASGTGGYGYTF.

This sequence joins TRBV18 and TRBJ1-3; D might be TRBD1 (6 bases). The CDR3 consists of 14 residues. Trimming removed 1 base from V and 4 bases from J, with 8 bases in between. The germline V gene has CDR1 KGHSH and CDR2 LQKENI. The CDR3 bases are TGTGCCAGCTCACCACAACAGGGAGGAAACACCATATATTTT. Translated, it gives CASSPQQGGNTIYF.